The TCR beta chain described here comes from a study of OX40 agonist ivuxolimab in advanced cancers. Study-level background: Age averaged around 60 years (range roughly 20 to 90), and around 87% were male. Findings and limits, study-wide: On average, a greater number of expanded clones characterised CD8+ T cells relative to CD4+.

Data came from immunoSEQ multiplex PCR; TCRdb stores just in-frame clones and leaves some out. Of under 20,000 clones in the sample, 74% are singletons; the top ten hold 33%. A word on this clone: What it binds is unknown.

Patients who had autoimmune disease history or got systemic immunosuppression were left out. V was cut by 3 bases and J by 8 bases, with 11 bases left in between. From germline, CDR1 is KGHSH and CDR2 LQKENI. The CDR3 spans 13 residues. The rearrangement uses TRBV18 and TRBJ2-1; D is unclear. The TCR originated in an adult with an advanced solid tumor such as melanoma, head and neck, liver or kidney cancer. The sample in question was CD4+ or CD8+ T cells sorted from blood, obtained in a trial of the OX40 agonist ivuxolimab. CDR3 DNA sequence: TGTGCCAGCTCACCTTGGCTAGGCGATGAGCAGTTCTTC. Translated: CASSPWLGDEQFF.